This T cell receptor (beta chain) was documented in a study of cytotoxic CD8 clonotypes in ibrutinib-treated CLL. Clones were read by immunoSEQ multiplex PCR, and TCRdb kept only the in-frame ones, dropping some. Among a few hundred thousand clones, 70% were seen once, and the ten largest hold 15% to 17%. This clone has just a few counts. This sample also contains other DNA sequences that code for the same CDR3. Trimming stripped 3 bases from V and 3 bases from J, with 4 bases between. This CDR3 spans 11 amino acids. CDR1 and CDR2 from the germline V gene are SGHRS and YFSETQ. Material: PBMCs, obtained after 24 months of ibrutinib treatment. The V gene is TRBV5-1, the J gene TRBJ2-7; D gene ambiguous. This TCR derives from a human donor with chronic lymphocytic leukemia. The CDR3 protein is CASSSNYEQYF. CDR3 bases: TGCGCCAGCAGCTCCAACTACGAGCAGTACTTC.